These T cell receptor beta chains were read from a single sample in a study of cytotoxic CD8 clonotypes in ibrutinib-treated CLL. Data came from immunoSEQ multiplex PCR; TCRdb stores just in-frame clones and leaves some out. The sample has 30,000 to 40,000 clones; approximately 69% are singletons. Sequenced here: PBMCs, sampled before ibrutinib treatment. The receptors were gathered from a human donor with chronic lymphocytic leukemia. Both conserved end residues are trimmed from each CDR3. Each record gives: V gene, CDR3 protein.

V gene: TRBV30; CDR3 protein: AWSQGAAETQY
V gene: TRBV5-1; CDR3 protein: ASSLDRAYEQY
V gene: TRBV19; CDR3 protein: ASSIPGALSGNTIY
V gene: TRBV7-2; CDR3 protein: ASSPPGLARYEQY
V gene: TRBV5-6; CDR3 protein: ASSLVGSSGNTIY
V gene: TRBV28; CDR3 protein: ASSLIQGAAGDEQF
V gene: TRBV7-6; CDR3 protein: ASSRITGNEQY
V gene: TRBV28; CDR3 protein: ASSEDGTGRAEQY
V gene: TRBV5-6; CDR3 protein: ASSKDRGLSEQY
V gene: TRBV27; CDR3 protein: ASSFTGNTEAF
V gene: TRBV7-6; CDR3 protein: ASSSTTGGRAEQF
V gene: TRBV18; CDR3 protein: ASSPPTSRVNEQF
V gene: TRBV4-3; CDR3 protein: ASSQYGILTGELF
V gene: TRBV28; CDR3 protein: ASSLDLGTDSNQPQH
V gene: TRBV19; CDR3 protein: ASSRGTAGANVLT
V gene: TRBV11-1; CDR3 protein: ASSLEVNTEAF
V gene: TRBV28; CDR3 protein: ASSPGTLTDQPQH
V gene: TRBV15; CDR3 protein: ATSLEGLNTEAF
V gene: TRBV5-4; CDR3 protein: ASSHTGGYEQY
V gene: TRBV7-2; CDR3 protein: ASIDPGVGTEAF
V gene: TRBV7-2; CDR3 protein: ASSLGLAGGANTGELF
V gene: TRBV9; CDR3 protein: ASSSQAGGPSYNEQF
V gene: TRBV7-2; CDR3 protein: ASSLPGDFYNEQF
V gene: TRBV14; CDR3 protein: ASSQVRADTQY
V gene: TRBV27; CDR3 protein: ASSLVEGLGSPLH
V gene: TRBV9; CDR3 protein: ASSPIWTDTQY
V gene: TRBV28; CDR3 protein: ASRTGLSPLH
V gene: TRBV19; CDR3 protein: ASSNSGGALETQY
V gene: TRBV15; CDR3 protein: ATSRVGTLTYEQY
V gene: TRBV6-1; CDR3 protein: ASSALRTQRGYGYT
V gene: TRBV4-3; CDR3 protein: ASSQGDRFGEQY
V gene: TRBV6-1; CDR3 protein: ASRTLASGTDTQY
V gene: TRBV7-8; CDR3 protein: ASSPNRGGETYGYT
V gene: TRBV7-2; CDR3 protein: ASSRYGQGVRETQY
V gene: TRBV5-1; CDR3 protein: ASRLQTGQGAYEQY
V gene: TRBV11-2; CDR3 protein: ASSRTSSSNPPYEQY
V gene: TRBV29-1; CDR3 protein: SVEGTGPSYEQY
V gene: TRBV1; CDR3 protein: TSSRGPPYLVSNYGYT
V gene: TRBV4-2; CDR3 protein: ASSPRGLAGVGNEQF
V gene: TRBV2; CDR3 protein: ASSEGKASGNTIY
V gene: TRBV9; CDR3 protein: ASSVDWGRASSYNEQF
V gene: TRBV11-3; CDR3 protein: ASSSQTSGRHLSSYNEQF
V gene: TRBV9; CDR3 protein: ASSRDFGGYEQY
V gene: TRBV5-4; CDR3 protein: ASSLDGVNTQY
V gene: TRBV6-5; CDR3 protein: ASSTFAGGLGTQY
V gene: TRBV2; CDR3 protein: ASSEQGYEQY